The clone carrying this T cell receptor (beta chain) is a singleton in its sample. No antigen is known for it. Only in-frame clones appear in the TCRdb table, and some are missing; sequencing was by immunoSEQ multiplex PCR. The data hold approximately 500,000 clones, with roughly 85% observed a single time. This sample is part of a study of Ad26.COV2.S vaccination and SARS-CoV-2 variants. Study results and limitations: After vaccination, reports described spike-specific CD8+ and CD4+ T cell responses as showing substantial breadth.

The treatment is: 19 received Ad26.COV2.S at low or high dose, single or two shots; several received placebo; per-sample allocation not given. Samples came from day 63 after the first vaccine or placebo injection. Germline V gene data show CDR1 as SGHTA and CDR2 as FQGNSA. The CDR3 has 16 amino acids. Germline trimming cut 1 base from V and 4 bases from J; bases unmatched to any gene: 9. The receptor's source is a person aged 18 to 59 who received the Ad26.COV2.S COVID-19 vaccine or a placebo. The specimen comprised peripheral blood, sampled in a trial of Ad26.COV2.S vaccine versus placebo. This sequence joins TRBV7-2 and TRBJ2-7, with TRBD1 matching 8 bases. The CDR3 DNA is TGTGCCAGCAGCTTAGGTGGGTCAGGGGGCCTATACGAGCAGTACTTC. Amino acids: CASSLGGSGGLYEQYF.